This T cell receptor (beta chain) was observed in a study of blood T cell repertoires in COVID-19. The protocol was immunoSEQ multiplex PCR, while the TCRdb copy is restricted to in-frame clones and leaves out a portion. The repertoire holds nearly 300,000 clones, approximately 88% seen once, with 6.9% in the top ten. The CDR3 consists of 16 residues. Trimming left V 5 bases short and J 2 bases short, with 16 bases between. Per germline, CDR1 MNHEY and CDR2 SMNVEV (reference sequence). The chain is built from TRBV27 and TRBJ2-1; D unresolved. The sequencing sample was made of peripheral blood. This TCR was sampled from a woman between 25 and 40 years old who had recovered from COVID-19. CDR3 DNA sequence: TGTGCCAGCAGTCCCACCTACGTGGGCCCCTACAATGAGCAGTTCTTC. It specifies CASSPTYVGPYNEQFF.